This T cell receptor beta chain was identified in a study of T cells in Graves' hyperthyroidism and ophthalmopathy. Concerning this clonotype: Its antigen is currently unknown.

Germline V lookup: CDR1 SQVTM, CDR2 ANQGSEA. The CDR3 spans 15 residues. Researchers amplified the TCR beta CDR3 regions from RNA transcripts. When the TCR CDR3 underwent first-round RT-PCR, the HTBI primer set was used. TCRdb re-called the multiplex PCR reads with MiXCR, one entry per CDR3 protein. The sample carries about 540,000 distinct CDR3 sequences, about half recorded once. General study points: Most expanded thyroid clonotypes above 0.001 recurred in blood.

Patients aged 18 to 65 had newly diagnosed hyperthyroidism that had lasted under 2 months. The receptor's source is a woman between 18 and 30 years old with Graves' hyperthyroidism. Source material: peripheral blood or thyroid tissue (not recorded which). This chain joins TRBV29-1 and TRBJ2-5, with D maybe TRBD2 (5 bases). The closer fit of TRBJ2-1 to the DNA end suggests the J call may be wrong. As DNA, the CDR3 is TGCAGCGTTGATGGGTGGGTAACATCCCGAGGGGAGCAGTTCTTC. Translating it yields CSVDGWVTSRGEQFF.